This T cell receptor beta chain emerged from a study of OX40 agonist ivuxolimab in advanced cancers. About the full investigation: Ivuxolimab was an agonistic, fully human IgG2 monoclonal antibody directed against OX40 (CD134), a costimulatory receptor. Intravenous ivuxolimab was administered to patients every 2 weeks at six dose levels: 0.01, 0.1, 0.3, 1.5, 3 and 10 mg/kg. Among the approximately 54 dose-escalation patients, around 20 had hepatocellular carcinoma, roughly 15 melanoma, 9 renal cell carcinoma and 9 head and neck cancer. In the dose-escalation cohort, 70% to 85% of patients were male, and the mean age was around 60 years, with a range of roughly 20 to 80. Prior anti-PD-1, anti-PD-L1 or anti-CTLA-4 therapy was permitted, and about two fifths of dose-escalation patients had received checkpoint inhibitors. Partial responses occurred in three dose-escalation patients, of whom one had hepatocellular carcinoma and two had cutaneous melanoma. Peripheral TCRbeta sequencing aimed to test whether ivuxolimab altered TCR sequence diversity and caused clonal T-cell expansion. The paper reports the monotherapy dose-escalation portion (N ≈ 52 patients) of the phase I ivuxolimab trial. Paper-wide results and their limitations: At doses of 0.1 to 3.0 mg/kg, clonal expansion of both CD4+ and CD8+ T cells in blood was seen between baseline and week 6. Low levels of normalized T-cell clonal expansion were also seen in some patients who did not respond. The antigen specificity of the clonally expanded peripheral T cells was not determined. Partial responders in the 0.1-3.0 mg/kg groups had among the lowest normalized peripheral clonal expansion, especially among CD8+ T cells. On average, CD8+ T cells showed more expanded clones than CD4+ T cells after ivuxolimab.

The trial excluded patients who had a history of autoimmune disease or who were on systemic immunosuppression. In every dose cohort, peripheral blood was drawn for TCR sequencing at baseline, cycle 4 day 1, and cycle 7 day 1. The samples were taken from a phase I, first-in-human, multicenter, open-label dose-escalation trial of ivuxolimab. Adults with locally advanced or metastatic melanoma, renal cell, hepatocellular, or head and neck squamous cell carcinoma were enrolled in the trial. Before TCR sequencing, CD4+ and CD8+ T cells were separately sorted from peripheral blood. A note on this clone: Its antigen remains undetermined. The input lacks base qualities; no much larger clone sits a single base away.

For sequencing of the TCRbeta CDR3 region, genomic DNA was extracted from the sorted cells. The immunoSEQ Assay was used to sequence the TCRbeta CDR3 regions. Held by TCRdb, this immuneACCESS table contains in-frame sequences only and omits some clones. Under half of the omission traces to an unresolved V gene where checked; the cause of the rest is unknown. The sample table shows some 70,000 clones, and around 84% are seen once. Of the sample, less than 3% falls within the top ten clones. There are 16 amino acids in the CDR3, from cysteine to phenylalanine inclusive. The sequence is cut down to CDR3 DNA, 48 bases in frame from base 1. Trimming at the junction amounts to 5 bases on V and 4 bases on J, and the germline ends lie 20 bases apart. CDR1 is given as SEHNR and CDR2 as FQNEAQ, both from the germline V gene (reference sequence).

The material sequenced was CD4+ or CD8+ T cells sorted from blood, taken in a trial of the OX40 agonist ivuxolimab. The V gene is TRBV7-9 and the J gene is TRBJ2-5; the D gene is perhaps TRBD1, on 6 matching bases. The TCR comes from an adult with an advanced solid tumor such as melanoma, head and neck, liver or kidney cancer. The CDR3 reads as follows: CASSPSLGQQGETQYF. The nucleotides are TGTGCCAGCAGCCCCTCGCTAGGACAGCAGGGAGAGACCCAGTACTTC.